This is a list of T cell receptor beta chains from one sample in a study of cytomegalovirus exposure and HLA in healthy donors. Sequenced by immunoSEQ multiplex PCR; TCRdb stores in-frame clones only, minus some. The sample carries tens of thousands of clones, about 9.5% recorded once. The sample comprised PBMCs. Receptors were obtained from a man aged 55 to 70 in good health and CMV-seropositive. CDR3s include the opening cysteine and the closing phenylalanine or tryptophan. A D gene is named only where the DNA matches it firmly. Rows may omit the clone size; those that give it use once, few, many or a size class.

>TRBJ1-4|TRBV4-1|few|TRBD1
TGCGCCAGCGCTACCGGGACAGGGCTTGAAAAACTGTTTTTT
CASATGTGLEKLFF
>TRBJ2-2|TRBV18|few|-
TGTGCCAGCTCACCACCAGTCCCGGAGAGGGTAACCGGGGAGCTGTTTTTT
CASSPPVPERVTGELFF
>TRBJ1-1|TRBV4-1|-|-
TGCGCCAGCAGCCCCCGGGAGGGTCCTGAAGCTTTCTTT
CASSPREGPEAFF
>TRBJ1-2|TRBV27|-|-
TGTGCCAGCACCACCTCATTTAGAGGGCCGAGCTATGGCTACACCTTC
CASTTSFRGPSYGYTF
>TRBJ1-1|TRBV25-1|-|TRBD1
TGTGCCAGCAGTGACAGGGGGAGGCCTGAAGCTTTCTTT
CASSDRGRPEAFF
>TRBJ2-3|TRBV29-1|-|TRBD1
TGCAGCGTAACCAACCTCGGGACAGCTAGCACAGATACGCAGTATTTT
CSVTNLGTASTDTQYF
>TRBJ1-1|TRBV19|few|TRBD1
TGTGCCAGTAGTATCCAGGGGGCGATGAACACTGAAGCTTTCTTT
CASSIQGAMNTEAFF
>TRBJ1-5|TRBV28|few|TRBD1
TGTGCCAGCAGTTTAGGGGGACAGGGGGTTTATAGCAATCAGCCCCAGCATTTT
CASSLGGQGVYSNQPQHF
>TRBJ2-1|TRBV4-2|-|-
TGTGCCAGCAGCCAAGGGGCGGGCAGGCGCGGTGAGCAGTTCTTC
CASSQGAGRRGEQFF
>TRBJ1-2|TRBV5-1|few|-
TGCGCCAGCAGCTTGGGCGGTATCGAGGCATATGGCTACACCTTC
CASSLGGIEAYGYTF
>TRBJ2-3|TRBV5-1|-|TRBD1
TGCGCCAGCAGCTCACTACAGGGGAGCACAGATACGCAGTATTTT
CASSSLQGSTDTQYF
>TRBJ2-3|TRBV6-1|-|TRBD1
TGTGCCAGCAGCACCGGGACAGGGACAGATACGCAGTATTTT
CASSTGTGTDTQYF
>TRBJ2-1|TRBV6-5|-|TRBD2
TGTGCCAGCAGCTACGGGCTAGCGGGAGTTAGTGAGCAGTTCTTC
CASSYGLAGVSEQFF
>TRBJ2-2|TRBV5-5|few|-
TGTGCCAGCAGCTTGCTGCCTAGTGTCACCTACACCGGGGAGCTGTTTTTT
CASSLLPSVTYTGELFF
>TRBJ1-3|TRBV25-1|few|-
TGTGCCAGCAGCCTCACGGTTAGCTCTGGAAGCACCATATATTTT
CASSLTVSSGSTIYF